This T cell receptor (beta chain) was sequenced for a study of cytomegalovirus exposure and HLA in healthy donors. Study-wide points: HLA-A and HLA-B allele assignments for most subjects were reportedly predicted accurately using TCR beta sequences.

PCR amplification relied on 60 Vbeta primers (plus 13 Jbeta primers). This table comes from immunoSEQ multiplex PCR, and its TCRdb copy is limited to in-frame clones, with some not included. The sample holds approximately 150,000 clones, roughly 70% seen once. This clone was recorded only once. The antigen remains unidentified. The CDR3 loop spans 14 amino acids. V was clipped by 6 bases and J by 2 bases, with 14 bases between them. Looked up from germline, CDR1 is SEHNR and CDR2 is FQNEAQ (reference sequence). Sequencing used PBMCs. The receptor's source is a male donor in good health and CMV-seronegative. The rearrangement links TRBV7-9 to TRBJ2-7, with TRBD1 as a possible D gene (5 bases). CDR3: CASSYPGQPYEQYF. CDR3 in DNA: TGTGCCAGCAGTTACCCAGGGCAGCCCTACGAGCAGTACTTC.